These 19 T cell receptor beta chains were sequenced from one sample in a study of PD-1 blockade in classical Hodgkin lymphoma. Data came from immunoSEQ multiplex PCR; TCRdb stores just in-frame clones and leaves some out. Of about 52,000 clones listed, roughly 86% were seen once; the top ten hold 6.5% to 8%. As for time point: cycle 4 day 1 (C4D1), after 5 to 7 weeks of nivolumab. Every single patient, without exception, relapsed after autologous stem cell transplantation, and brentuximab vedotin exposure varied. Sequencing used peripheral blood mononuclear cells (PBMCs), obtained before the fourth cycle of nivolumab. The receptors were sampled from a human donor with classical Hodgkin lymphoma.

This clone was seen only a few times. This CDR3 reads CASSQDRGPGEKLFF. The CDR3 bases are TGCGCCAGCAGCCAGGACAGGGGGCCCGGTGAAAAACTGTTTTTT. This sequence joins TRBV4-1 and TRBJ1-4, with 11 bases lining up with TRBD1. The CDR3 has 15 residues. The V and J ends lost 3 bases and 7 bases, in that order; junction bases with no gene match: 4. Germline V lookup: CDR1 MGHRA, CDR2 YSYEKL.

The chain uses TRBV9 and TRBJ2-3; TRBD2 aligns across 12 bases. Germline lookup yields CDR1 SGDLS and CDR2 YYNGEE. After removal of 3 bases from V and 0 bases from J, the junction contained 11 bases not matched to a gene. CDR3 length: 19 residues. The chain's CDR3 is CASSERPGTSGSSTDTQYF. CDR3 nucleotides: TGTGCCAGCAGCGAGAGACCCGGGACTAGCGGGTCTAGCACAGATACGCAGTATTTT.

This clone was picked up one time. The CDR3 sequence is CSAKDREGYTF. DNA of the CDR3: TGCAGCGCCAAAGACAGGGAGGGCTACACCTTC. The chain couples TRBV29-1 to TRBJ1-2; TRBD1 matches at 7 bases. CDR1 SQVTM and CDR2 ANQGSEA come from the germline V gene. The CDR3 consists of 11 residues. The ends lost 7 bases at V and 8 bases at J; junction bases unmatched: 7.

The V and J genes are TRBV28 and TRBJ1-5; a weak D match, TRBD1 (5 bases). V shed 2 bases and J shed 2 bases, with 13 bases lying between them. This CDR3 region has 16 residues. CDR1 is MDHEN and CDR2 is SYDVKM in the germline V gene. In DNA form, the CDR3 reads TGTGCCAGCAGTTTAGGAGGGGTTCAGGGCAATCAGCCCCAGCATTTT. It translates to CASSLGGVQGNQPQHF.

Worth noting for this clone: One end of the junction fails to match germline, which may point to a read error. The chain uses TRBV7-9 and TRBJ2-3, with D possibly matching TRBD2 (6 bases). The CDR3 consists of 13 residues. Germline V lookup: CDR1 SEHNR, CDR2 FQNEAQ (reference sequence). The CDR3 is CASSSTSKDTQYF. The CDR3 nucleotides read TGTGCCAGCAGCTCCACTAGCAAAGATACGCAGTATTTT.

The rearrangement joins TRBV10-2 to TRBJ2-5; D unclear. Germline V gives CDR1 WSHSY, CDR2 SAAADI. This CDR3 has 15 residues. Trimming stripped 7 bases from V and 3 bases from J, with 18 bases between. CDR3 protein: CASKAQVPRKETQYF. The DNA for the CDR3 is TGCGCCAGCAAGGCCCAGGTCCCCCGAAAAGAGACCCAGTACTTC.

The chain employs TRBV7-2 and TRBJ1-2; D remains ambiguous. Per germline, CDR1 SGHTA and CDR2 FQGNSA. Trimming removed 2 bases from V and 4 bases from J, with 17 bases in between. The CDR3 loop spans 16 amino acids. The CDR3 bases are TGTGCCAGCAGCTTAAGGTTACAGCGATCTTCCTATGGCTACACCTTC. It encodes CASSLRLQRSSYGYTF.

The chain uses TRBV5-4 and TRBJ2-1; tentative D call: TRBD2 (5 bases). The V gene lost 4 bases and the J gene lost 6 bases, with 14 bases spanning the gap. This CDR3 region has 14 residues. From germline, CDR1 is SGHNT and CDR2 YYREEE (reference sequence). For the CDR3, the DNA is TGTGCCAGCAGCCCCACGGAGGTTGGCAATGAGCAGTTCTTC. It is translated as CASSPTEVGNEQFF.

The chain combines TRBV7-7 with TRBJ2-5; 13 positions agree with TRBD2. The CDR3 is made up of 17 amino acids. The germline V gene has CDR1 SSHAT and CDR2 FNYEAQ (reference sequence). Trimming at V came to 5 bases and at J to 5 bases, leaving 11 bases not matched to a gene. The CDR3 here is CASSRRGGLAGVETQYF. CDR3 nucleotides: TGTGCCAGCAGCCGGAGGGGAGGACTAGCGGGAGTGGAGACCCAGTACTTC.

The chain recombines TRBV9 with TRBJ2-1; TRBD1 matches 8 bases. CDR1 and CDR2 (germline): SGDLS, YYNGEE. V lost 0 bases to trimming and J lost 9 bases; unmatched junction nucleotides: 5. This CDR3 has 14 residues. The CDR3 sequence: CASSVGGTGIEQFF. CDR3 sequence (DNA): TGTGCCAGCAGCGTAGGAGGGACAGGAATTGAGCAGTTCTTC.

Only one count was recorded for this clone. The genes are TRBV11-2 and TRBJ2-3; no definite D call. The CDR3 covers 14 residues. The V gene's germline CDR1 is SGHAT and CDR2 FQNNGV. Trimming removed 2 bases at V and 6 bases at J, with 12 bases between. CDR3 DNA: TGTGCCAGCAGCTTAATCCCGGTTGGGGATACGCAGTATTTT. Protein sequence: CASSLIPVGDTQYF.

V gene TRBV5-4 combines with J gene TRBJ2-7; maybe TRBD1 (5 bases). The CDR3 length is 12 residues. Germline V CDR1 and CDR2: SGHNT, YYREEE (reference sequence). Trimming removed 3 bases from V and 3 bases from J, with 7 bases in between. The CDR3 bases are TGTGCCAGCAGCTCTCAGGGCTACGAGCAGTACTTC. This sequence encodes CASSSQGYEQYF.

The gene calls are TRBV5-1 and TRBJ2-5; 8 bases are shared with TRBD2. Germline loops: CDR1 SGHRS, CDR2 YFSETQ. This CDR3 is built from 15 residues. Losses at the gene ends were 2 bases for V and 4 bases for J; bases not matched to a gene: 7. CDR3 nucleotide sequence: TGCGCCAGCAGCTTAGGCTTAGCGGGGCGAGAGACCCAGTACTTC. Translating it yields CASSLGLAGRETQYF. The full variable domain, with the rest looked up from reference TRBV5-1 and TRBJ2-5, is KAGVTQTPRYLIKTRGQQVTLSCSPISGHRSVSWYQQTPGQGLQFLFEYFSETQRNKGNFPGRFSGRQFSNSRSEMNVSTLELGDSALYLCASSLGLAGRETQYFGPGTRLLVL.

The chain recombines TRBV18 with TRBJ2-2; no definite D call. V dropped 1 base and J dropped 7 bases, with 7 bases sitting between them. Germline V gives CDR1 KGHSH, CDR2 LQKENI. This CDR3 contains 13 residues. DNA of the CDR3: TGTGCCAGCTCACCACGACAAGGCGGGGAGCTGTTTTTT. This encodes CASSPRQGGELFF.

The chain joins TRBV5-1 to TRBJ2-4; 9 bases match TRBD1. Germline V CDR1 and CDR2: SGHRS, YFSETQ. The CDR3 contains 17 residues. V lost 1 base and J lost 0; bases outside the gene matches: 5. The CDR3 region is CASSLSAGQGAKNIQYF. CDR3 DNA: TGCGCCAGCAGCTTGTCTGCGGGACAGGGAGCCAAAAACATTCAGTACTTC. Together with reference TRBV5-1 and TRBJ2-4, the CDR3 gives the full variable domain: KAGVTQTPRYLIKTRGQQVTLSCSPISGHRSVSWYQQTPGQGLQFLFEYFSETQRNKGNFPGRFSGRQFSNSRSEMNVSTLELGDSALYLCASSLSAGQGAKNIQYFGAGTRLSVL.

The V and J genes are TRBV29-1 and TRBJ2-3; the match to TRBD2 covers 8 bases. The V segment lost 3 bases and the J segment 2 bases; nucleotides outside the gene matches: 7. Germline-derived CDR1 and CDR2 are SQVTM and ANQGSEA. CDR3 length: 15 residues. The DNA of the CDR3 is TGCAGCGTTGACAGGGGTAGCGGGATCACAGATACGCAGTATTTT. Translating it yields CSVDRGSGITDTQYF.

This chain links TRBV7-3 with TRBJ2-5, with D maybe TRBD1 (6 bases). The length of the CDR3 is 14 residues. Looked up from germline, CDR1 is SGHTA and CDR2 is FQGTGA. Deletions cut 5 bases from V and 4 bases from J, with 14 bases between. CDR3 region: CASSDTGKPETQYF. CDR3 DNA sequence: TGTGCCAGCAGCGATACAGGGAAGCCAGAGACCCAGTACTTC.

By sample fraction, this clone is medium-sized. The same CDR3 is also encoded by other DNA sequences in this sample. The rearrangement uses TRBV11-2 and TRBJ2-2; 10 nucleotides agree with TRBD1. From germline, CDR1 is SGHAT and CDR2 FQNNGV. CDR3 length equals 14 residues. V shed 5 bases, J shed 5 bases, and the junction held 2 bases outside the gene matches. The CDR3 DNA reads as TGTGCCAGCAGCCTGGGACAGGGGACCGGGGAGCTGTTTTTT. This encodes CASSLGQGTGELFF. The full variable domain, rest sourced from reference TRBV11-2 and TRBJ2-2, is EAGVAQSPRYKIIEKRQSVAFWCNPISGHATLYWYQQILGQGPKLLIQFQNNGVVDDSQLPKDRFSAERLKGVDSTLKIQPAKLEDSAVYLCASSLGQGTGELFFGEGSRLTVL.

The V and J genes are TRBV27 and TRBJ2-3; 15 nucleotides line up with TRBD2. The germline gives CDR1 MNHEY, CDR2 SMNVEV (reference sequence). The CDR3 has 16 amino acids. V shed 10 bases and J 4 bases; nucleotides not matched to a gene: 9. The CDR3 spells CATFGGLAGGADTQYF. The CDR3 region has the DNA TGTGCCACCTTTGGGGGACTAGCGGGGGGAGCAGATACGCAGTATTTT.